The T cell receptor (beta chain) under discussion was sequenced for a study of blood T cell repertoires in COVID-19. Clones were read by immunoSEQ multiplex PCR, and TCRdb kept only the in-frame ones, dropping some. Among hundreds of thousands of clones listed, around 89% were seen once. Germline V gene sequence: CDR1 SEHNR, CDR2 FQNEAQ (reference sequence). CDR3 length: 14 residues. Trimming removed 2 bases from V and 5 bases from J, with 12 bases in between. The sequenced sample consisted of PBMCs or T cells enriched from blood (not recorded which). The rearrangement uses TRBV7-9 and TRBJ1-2, with a tentative D call TRBD1 (5 bases). This clonotype originated in a woman aged 40 to 55 who had recovered from COVID-19. Here the CDR3 reads CASSLKGWDYGYTF. The CDR3 nucleotides read TGTGCCAGCAGCTTAAAGGGGTGGGATTATGGCTACACCTTC.